Below, 3 T cell receptor beta chains from the same sample are listed, as sequenced in a study of cytomegalovirus exposure and HLA in healthy donors. PCR employed 60 Vbeta and 13 Jbeta primers. Here immunoSEQ multiplex PCR was the method, and the copy in TCRdb shows in-frame clones only, minus some. The sample yields some 210,000 clones, approximately 80% seen once. Sequenced: PBMCs. The receptors here all came from a male donor in good health and CMV-seronegative.

The rearrangement links TRBV5-1 to TRBJ2-5, with no clear D. The CDR3 runs 12 residues. Trimming removed 0 bases at V and 5 bases at J, with 5 bases between. CDR1 is SGHRS and CDR2 is YFSETQ in the germline V gene. The CDR3 sequence: CASSLGSETQYF. CDR3 bases: TGCGCCAGCAGCTTGGGGAGTGAGACCCAGTACTTC. The full variable domain, completed using reference TRBV5-1 and TRBJ2-5, is KAGVTQTPRYLIKTRGQQVTLSCSPISGHRSVSWYQQTPGQGLQFLFEYFSETQRNKGNFPGRFSGRQFSNSRSEMNVSTLELGDSALYLCASSLGSETQYFGPGTRLLVL.

The chain combines TRBV11-2 with TRBJ2-5, with D tentatively TRBD1 (7 bases). Deletions cut 5 bases from V and 3 bases from J, with 16 bases between. The CDR3 contains 15 residues. Germline CDR1 and CDR2: SGHAT and FQNNGV. CDR3 residues: CASSPGQAGKETQYF. As DNA, the CDR3 is TGTGCCAGCAGCCCAGGACAGGCGGGAAAAGAGACCCAGTACTTC.

This chain connects TRBV6-1 to TRBJ2-5; 8 bases match TRBD2. The CDR3 length is 14 residues. From germline, CDR1 is MNHNS and CDR2 SASEGT. Trimming cost V 5 bases and J 2 bases; bases outside gene matches: 4. The CDR3 sequence: CASSLAGTQETQYF. In DNA form, the CDR3 reads TGTGCCAGCAGTTTAGCGGGGACACAAGAGACCCAGTACTTC.